A single sample gave rise to the 17 T cell receptor beta chains below, sequenced in a study of cytomegalovirus exposure and HLA in healthy donors. 60 Vbeta and 13 Jbeta primers were used in PCR. Only in-frame clones appear in the TCRdb table, and some are missing; sequencing was by immunoSEQ multiplex PCR. The data contain about 130,000 clones, approximately 84% of them singletons. The sample taken for sequencing was PBMCs. Every receptor here comes from a boy younger than 10 in good health and CMV-seronegative.

In regard to this clone: An end of the junction does not agree with germline; a read error may underlie this. This chain links TRBV5-4 with TRBJ1-1; D is uncertain. This CDR3 spans 15 amino acids. From germline, CDR1 is SGHNT and CDR2 YYREEE (reference sequence). The CDR3 bases are TGTTCCAGCAGCCGTCGTGGACTAATGAACACTGAAGCTTTCTTT. Its protein is CSSSRRGLMNTEAFF.

The chain recombines TRBV5-1 with TRBJ1-1; 9 bases are shared with TRBD1. Germline-derived CDR1 and CDR2 are SGHRS and YFSETQ. The CDR3 covers 17 residues. V lost 6 bases and J lost 0; bases outside the gene matches: 12. CDR3 region: CASTLTGGQLVNTEAFF. The CDR3 region has the DNA TGCGCCAGCACCCTTACAGGGGGCCAACTTGTGAACACTGAAGCTTTCTTT.

Here the CDR3 DNA reads TGTGCCAGCAGACTCCACGCCCCCGGACAGGGGGGTCATGAGCAGTTCTTC. Protein: CASRLHAPGQGGHEQFF. V is TRBV21-1 and J is TRBJ2-1; the table's D call of TRBD1 was not tested on the DNA. TRBV21-1 is annotated as a pseudogene. The CDR3 sequence is 17 residues long.

This clone was counted once. The chain combines TRBV5-1 with TRBJ2-2; 7 nucleotides match TRBD1. Looked up from germline, CDR1 is SGHRS and CDR2 is YFSETQ. The length of the CDR3 is 14 residues. The V gene end was trimmed by 4 bases and the J gene end by 8 bases; junction bases not matched to a gene: 8. The CDR3 reads CASSDRVVRGELFF. CDR3 DNA: TGCGCCAGCAGCGACAGGGTGGTGAGGGGGGAGCTGTTTTTT. Looking up the rest from reference TRBV5-1 and TRBJ2-2 gives the full variable domain: KAGVTQTPRYLIKTRGQQVTLSCSPISGHRSVSWYQQTPGQGLQFLFEYFSETQRNKGNFPGRFSGRQFSNSRSEMNVSTLELGDSALYLCASSDRVVRGELFFGEGSRLTVL.

The chain has TRBV19 and TRBJ2-3; D remains unclear. Trimming took off 6 bases at V and 2 bases at J, with 12 bases between the two ends. Germline CDR1 LNHDA, CDR2 SQIVND (reference sequence). The length of the CDR3 is 14 residues. The CDR3 is CASRKFTNTDTQYF. CDR3 nucleotide sequence: TGTGCCAGTAGGAAGTTCACTAACACAGATACGCAGTATTTT.

The chain combines TRBV7-9 with TRBJ2-3; D perhaps matches TRBD2 (5 bases). The CDR3 is made up of 16 amino acids. Per germline, CDR1 SEHNR and CDR2 FQNEAQ (reference sequence). V lost 5 bases and J 3 bases, leaving 18 bases between the germline ends. This CDR3 reads CASSPRRLAQTDTQYF. CDR3 sequence (DNA): TGTGCCAGCAGCCCCCGGCGGCTAGCACAAACAGATACGCAGTATTTT.

This clone was observed once. This chain joins TRBV7-6 and TRBJ2-7; no definite D call. Trimming removed 0 bases at V and 2 bases at J, with 14 bases between. CDR3 length equals 16 residues. From germline, CDR1 is SGHVS and CDR2 FNYEAQ. The CDR3 DNA reads TGTGCCAGCAGCTTAGCGGCAGGAATGATAACCTACGAGCAGTACTTC. This gives the protein CASSLAAGMITYEQYF.

The CDR3 coding sequence is TGCGCCAGCAGCCCTACAGCTAACTATGGCTACACCTTC. Translating gives CASSPTANYGYTF. The chain links TRBV4-3 to TRBJ1-2; D unresolved. Per the germline V gene, CDR1 is LGHNA and CDR2 is YSLEER. V shed 4 bases and J shed 0 bases, with 6 bases lying between them. CDR3 length: 13 residues.

The rearrangement links TRBV6-4 to TRBJ2-3; 8 bases align to TRBD2. Germline values: CDR1 MRHNA, CDR2 SNTAGT. This CDR3 is 15 amino acids long. The ends lost 0 bases at V and 5 bases at J; junction bases unmatched: 4. The CDR3 DNA reads TGTGCCAGCAGTGACTCGGCGGGAGGCAAAGATACGCAGTATTTT. This codes for CASSDSAGGKDTQYF.

The chain couples TRBV7-2 to TRBJ1-1, with TRBD1 matching over 9 bases. Germline V lookup: CDR1 SGHTA, CDR2 FQGNSA. The CDR3 covers 15 residues. The V segment lost 1 base and the J segment 1 base; nucleotides outside the gene matches: 1. The CDR3 loop is CASSLVGQGNTEAFF. In DNA form, the CDR3 reads TGTGCCAGCAGCTTAGTGGGACAGGGGAACACTGAAGCTTTCTTT.

This clone was detected once. The genes are TRBV5-4 and TRBJ2-7; perhaps TRBD2 as D (5 bases). The V end was cut by 9 bases, the J end by 4 bases, with 17 bases between. This CDR3 comprises 13 residues. From germline, CDR1 is SGHNT and CDR2 YYREEE (reference sequence). CDR3 nucleotide sequence: TGTGCCACCCAGCGGCCCGGAGGATACGAGCAGTACGTC. Its translation is CATQRPGGYEQYV.

As regards this clone: The junction differs from germline at one of its ends, possibly a read error. The J gene is TRBJ2-1, the V gene TRBV19; 9 positions match TRBD1. Germline V gene lookup returns CDR1 LNHDA and CDR2 SQIVND (reference sequence). This CDR3 spans 14 amino acids. The CDR3 sequence: CASSMGQGYSEQFF. The CDR3 nucleotides read TGTGCCAGTAGTATGGGACAGGGATACAGTGAGCAGTTCTTC.

The CDR3 coding sequence is TGTGCCATTGGACTTTCCTCCTACGAGCAGTACTTC. This translates into CAIGLSSYEQYF. This rearrangement joins TRBV10-3 to TRBJ2-7, with D perhaps TRBD2 (5 bases). There are 12 residues in the CDR3. Germline-derived CDR1 and CDR2 are ENHRY and SYGVKD. With 9 bases removed from V and 0 bases from J, the gap between germline ends came to 9 bases.

This clone was recorded once. The gene calls are TRBV19 and TRBJ1-2; D is ambiguous. CDR3 length: 13 amino acids. Germline V gene lookup returns CDR1 LNHDA and CDR2 SQIVND (reference sequence). V shed 6 bases and J shed 5 bases, with 13 bases lying between them. CDR3 loop: CASRWLTGYGYTF. CDR3 nucleotides: TGTGCCAGTAGGTGGCTTACGGGATATGGCTACACCTTC. The full variable domain, its missing parts supplied by reference TRBV19 and TRBJ1-2, is DGGITQSPKYLFRKEGQNVTLSCEQNLNHDAMYWYRQDPGQGLRLIYYSQIVNDFQKGDIAEGYSVSREKKESFPLTVTSAQKNPTAFYLCASRWLTGYGYTFGSGTRLTVV.

The chain links TRBV4-1 to TRBJ2-1; D may be TRBD1 (6 bases). This CDR3 has 19 residues. V shed 5 bases and J shed 0 bases, with 23 bases lying between them. Looked up from germline, CDR1 is MGHRA and CDR2 is YSYEKL. The CDR3 DNA follows: TGCGCCAGCAGCTCAAGGGGGTGGCCCGCCGGAAGCTCCTACAATGAGCAGTTCTTC. Its protein is CASSSRGWPAGSSYNEQFF.

This chain links TRBV23-1 with TRBJ1-2, with D unclear. TRBV23-1 is annotated as an ORF whose role is uncertain. With 1 base removed from V and 8 bases from J, the gap between germline ends came to 11 bases. CDR3 length equals 13 residues. CDR3 residues: CASSQYNSAGYTF. CDR3 nucleotide sequence: TGCGCCAGCAGTCAATATAATAGTGCGGGCTACACCTTC.

This clone was picked up a small number of times. The chain employs TRBV7-2 and TRBJ2-7, with a possible D match to TRBD2 (5 bases). CDR3 length: 14 residues. The germline V and J ends were trimmed by 3 bases and 0 bases, with 9 bases remaining between them. Germline V gene lookup returns CDR1 SGHTA and CDR2 FQGNSA. The DNA for the CDR3 is TGTGCCAGCAGCTTGGAGGAAGCCTCCTACGAGCAGTACTTC. It translates to CASSLEEASYEQYF.